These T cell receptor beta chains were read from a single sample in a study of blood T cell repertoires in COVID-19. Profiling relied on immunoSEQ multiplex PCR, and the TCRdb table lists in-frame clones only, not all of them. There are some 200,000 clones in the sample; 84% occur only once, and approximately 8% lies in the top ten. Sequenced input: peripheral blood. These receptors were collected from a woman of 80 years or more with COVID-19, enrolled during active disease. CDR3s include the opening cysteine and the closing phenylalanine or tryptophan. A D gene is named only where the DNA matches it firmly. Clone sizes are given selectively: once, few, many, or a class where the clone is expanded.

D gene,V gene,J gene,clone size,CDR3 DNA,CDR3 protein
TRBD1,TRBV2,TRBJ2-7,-,TGTGCCAGCAGTACCAGGGACAGGGATCACTCGACGAAGTACTTC,CASSTRDRDHSTKYF
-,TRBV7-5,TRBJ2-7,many,TGTGTCAGAAGCTTAGCCGGGAGCTCCTACGAGCAGTACTTC,CVRSLAGSSYEQYF
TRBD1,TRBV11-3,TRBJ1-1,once,TGTGCCAGCGACAGGGGGCAGGGGAACACTGAAGCTTTCTTT,CASDRGQGNTEAFF
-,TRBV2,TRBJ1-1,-,TGTGCCACCACCGGCAGGCCGAACACTGAAGCTTTCTTT,CATTGRPNTEAFF
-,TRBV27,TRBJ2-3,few,TGTGCCAGCAGCTACCTAGTTTCGAGGACAGATACGCAGTATTTT,CASSYLVSRTDTQYF
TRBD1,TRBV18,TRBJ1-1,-,TGTGCCAGCTCACCTCGGACAGGGGGAGGGACTGAAGCTTTCTTT,CASSPRTGGGTEAFF
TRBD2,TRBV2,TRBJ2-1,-,TGTGCCAGCAGTAGGACTAGCGGGGCCTACAATGAGCAGTTCTTC,CASSRTSGAYNEQFF
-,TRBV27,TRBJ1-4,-,TGTGCCAGCAGTTTAAACGGGGGGGTCTCGGGTGAAAAACTGTTTTTT,CASSLNGGVSGEKLFF
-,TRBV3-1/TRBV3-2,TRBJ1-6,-,TGTGCCAGCAGCCAAGGCCAGGATAATTCACCCCTCCACTTT,CASSQGQDNSPLHF
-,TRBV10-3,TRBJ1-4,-,TGTGCCATCAGTGAGTCGGGCAGGCTCTTGGGAGTGAAACTGTTTTTT,CAISESGRLLGVKLFF
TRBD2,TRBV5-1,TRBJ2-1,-,TGCGCCAGCACCACCTCCGGTGGACTAGAGTCCAATGAGCAGTTCTTC,CASTTSGGLESNEQFF
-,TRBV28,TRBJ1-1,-,TGTGCCAGCAGTGCCCCAAAGGGGATGAACACTGAAGCTTTCTTT,CASSAPKGMNTEAFF
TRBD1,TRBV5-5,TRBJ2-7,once,TGTGCCAGCAGATCCGGGACAGGGGGCCGCGAGCAGTACTTC,CASRSGTGGREQYF
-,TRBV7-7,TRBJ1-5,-,TGTGCTAGCAGCTCGGTGGAGTGGCAGCTCAATCAGCCCCAGCATTTT,CASSSVEWQLNQPQHF
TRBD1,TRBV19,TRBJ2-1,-,TGTGCCAGTAGTATAACAGGGGTCGCCTACAATGAGCAGTTCTTC,CASSITGVAYNEQFF
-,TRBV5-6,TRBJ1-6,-,TGTGCCAGCGGGGTTGGGGGGGTATATAATTCACCCCTCCACTTT,CASGVGGVYNSPLHF
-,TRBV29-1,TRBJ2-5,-,TGCAGCGTGACACAAGAGACCCAGTACTTC,CSVTQETQYF
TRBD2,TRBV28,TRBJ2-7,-,TGTGCCAGCAGTATCCGGGGGGGTTACGAGCAGTACTTC,CASSIRGGYEQYF
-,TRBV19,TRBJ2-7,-,TGTGCCAGTAGTACGGGAGACGAGCAGTACTTC,CASSTGDEQYF
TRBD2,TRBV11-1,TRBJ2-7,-,TGTGCCAGCAGCAGAGGGACTAGCGAAACCTACGAGCAGTACTTC,CASSRGTSETYEQYF
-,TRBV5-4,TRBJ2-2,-,TGTGCCAGCAGCTCCCAGGGGATAACCGGGGAGCTGTTTTTT,CASSSQGITGELFF
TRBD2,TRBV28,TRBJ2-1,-,TGTGCCAGCAGTTTAGCGGGAGCCGCCTACAATGAGCAGTTCTTC,CASSLAGAAYNEQFF
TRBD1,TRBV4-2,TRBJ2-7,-,TGTGCCAGCAGCCAAGGGGGCAGGGGGCGAGGCTACGAGCAGTACTTC,CASSQGGRGRGYEQYF
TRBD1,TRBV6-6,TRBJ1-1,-,TGTGCCAGCAGTAAACGACAGGGGGGTTGGGACACTGAAGCTTTCTTT,CASSKRQGGWDTEAFF
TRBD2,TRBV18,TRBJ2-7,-,TGTGCCAGCTCACCGGAACTAGCGGTTCTAAGGCAGTACTTC,CASSPELAVLRQYF
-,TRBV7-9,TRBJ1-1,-,TGTGCCAGCAGCTTGGCAGGTAACACTGAAGCTTTCTTT,CASSLAGNTEAFF
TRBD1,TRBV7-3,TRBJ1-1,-,TGTGCCAGCAGCCCGCAACAGGGGATGGAAGCTTTCTTT,CASSPQQGMEAFF
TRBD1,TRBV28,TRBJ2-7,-,TGTGCCAGCAGTCCAGGGACGGGACAGCACTCCTACGAGCAGTACTTC,CASSPGTGQHSYEQYF
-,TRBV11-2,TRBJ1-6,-,TGTGCCAGCACCATAGATATGGAGTCGGCCCTCCACTTT,CASTIDMESALHF
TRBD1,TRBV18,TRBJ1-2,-,TGTGCCAGCTCACCCGGGACAGGGGGTGGCTATGGCTACACCTTC,CASSPGTGGGYGYTF
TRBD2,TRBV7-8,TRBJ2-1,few,TGTGCCAGCAGCGGACACTCTAGCGGGAGTATCGATGAGCAGTTCTTC,CASSGHSSGSIDEQFF
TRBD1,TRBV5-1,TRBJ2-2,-,TGCGCCAGCAGCAATGACAGGGGGCCCACCGGGGAGCTGTTTTTT,CASSNDRGPTGELFF
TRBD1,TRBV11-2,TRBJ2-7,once,TGTGCCAGTACAGGGGGCTTTACCAACGAGCAGTACTTC,CASTGGFTNEQYF
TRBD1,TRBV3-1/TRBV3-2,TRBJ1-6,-,TGTGCCAGCAGACACACTACCACAGGGGGCAATTCACCCCTCCACTTT,CASRHTTTGGNSPLHF
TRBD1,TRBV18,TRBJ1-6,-,TGTGCCAGCTCCCTCGGACAGGGGAGTAATTCACCCCTCCACTTT,CASSLGQGSNSPLHF
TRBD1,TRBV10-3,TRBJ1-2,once,TGTGCCAGCCAGAGACAGGGGCCCCATGGCTACACCTTC,CASQRQGPHGYTF
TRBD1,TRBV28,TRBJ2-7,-,TGTGCCAGCAGGGGGGGACAGGGGCCCTACGAGCAGTACTTC,CASRGGQGPYEQYF
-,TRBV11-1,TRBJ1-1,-,TGTGCCAGCAGCTTAGCGAGGGCAGTTGAAGCTTTCTTT,CASSLARAVEAFF
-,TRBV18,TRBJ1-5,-,TGTGCCAGCTCCCCGGACGGGAACGAGCCCCAGCATTTT,CASSPDGNEPQHF
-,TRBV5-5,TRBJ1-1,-,TGTGCCAGCAACCCAGGACACTTGAACACTGAAGCTTTCTTT,CASNPGHLNTEAFF
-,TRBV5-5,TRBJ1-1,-,TGTGCCAGCACCTTACAGGGAATGAACACTGAAGCTTTCTTT,CASTLQGMNTEAFF
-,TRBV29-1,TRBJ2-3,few,TGCAGCGCCACGATTGCAGGGACAGATACGCAGTATTTT,CSATIAGTDTQYF
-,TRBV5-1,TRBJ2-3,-,TGCGCCAGCAGCGACAGTAGGGGCGAGAGCACAGATACGCAGTATTTT,CASSDSRGESTDTQYF
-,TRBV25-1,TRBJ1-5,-,TGTGCCAGCAGTGAAAGCGGGACGTCTGGAAATCAGCCCCAGCATTTT,CASSESGTSGNQPQHF
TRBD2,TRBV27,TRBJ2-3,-,TGTGCCAGCAGTTTTTTAGCGGGAGGCGCAGATACGCAGTATTTT,CASSFLAGGADTQYF
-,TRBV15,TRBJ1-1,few,TGTGCCACCAGCAGAGCGTGGCGGCTGTGGGAGAAAAGGGACACTGAAGCTTTCTTT,CATSRAWRLWEKRDTEAFF
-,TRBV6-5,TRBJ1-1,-,TGTGCCTCAGAGGACACTGAAGCTTTCTTT,CASEDTEAFF
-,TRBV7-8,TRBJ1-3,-,TGTGCCAGCAGCCCTGCCCGGGACTTCTCTGGAAACACCATATATTTT,CASSPARDFSGNTIYF
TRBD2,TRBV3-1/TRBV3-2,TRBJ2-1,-,TGTGCCAGCAGCCCGCGAGGACTAGCGGGAGGGAATTGGCAGTTCTTC,CASSPRGLAGGNWQFF
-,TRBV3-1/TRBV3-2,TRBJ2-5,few,TGTGCCAGCAGCCAAGGGAGGACCACCCAAGAGACCCAGTACTTC,CASSQGRTTQETQYF
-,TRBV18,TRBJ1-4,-,TGTGCCAGCTCACCAAGGACAGTCACAACTAATGAAAAACTGTTTTTT,CASSPRTVTTNEKLFF
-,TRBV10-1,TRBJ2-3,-,TGCGCCAGCAGTGTGCCAGGGACAGATACGCAGTATTTT,CASSVPGTDTQYF
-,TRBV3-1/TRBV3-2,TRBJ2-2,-,TGTGCCAGCAGCCAATCAGCCGGGGAGCTGTTTTTT,CASSQSAGELFF
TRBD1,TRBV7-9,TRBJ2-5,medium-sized,TGTGCCAGCAGCTTAGAGGGGACAGGGATAGAGACCCAGTACTTC,CASSLEGTGIETQYF
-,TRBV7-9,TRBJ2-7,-,TGTGCCAGCACCCTCTTGGGGGGAATCCACGAGCAGTACTTC,CASTLLGGIHEQYF
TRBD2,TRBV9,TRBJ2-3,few,TGTGCCAGCTCAGAAGGACTAGCGGGAGGTCGGGCAAGAGATACGCAGTATTTT,CASSEGLAGGRARDTQYF
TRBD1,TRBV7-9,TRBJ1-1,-,TGTGCCAGCAGCTCCACTCGGACAGGCGCTACTGAAGCTTTCTTT,CASSSTRTGATEAFF
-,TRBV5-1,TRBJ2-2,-,TGCGCCAGCAGCTCGGGAGTATCCGGGCAAAATACCGGGGAGCTGTTTTTT,CASSSGVSGQNTGELFF
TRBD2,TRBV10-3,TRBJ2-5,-,TGTGCCATCAGTGCCGGACTAGCGGGGGTGGAGACCCAGTACTTC,CAISAGLAGVETQYF
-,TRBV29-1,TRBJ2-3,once,TGCAGCGTTGAGGGGGAGGACACAGATACGCAGTATTTT,CSVEGEDTDTQYF